These 12 T cell receptor beta chains came from one sample sequenced in a study of T cell responses to AZD1222 COVID-19 vaccine. The assay was immunoSEQ multiplex PCR, and TCRdb's table has in-frame clones only and misses some. The table shows about 140,000 clones, with around 92% occurring only once. The sequences come from peripheral blood, collected after recovery from COVID-19. The receptors here all came from an adult who had recovered from COVID-19.

CDR3 region: CASSPRGRRLPMNTEAFF. The CDR3 DNA follows: TGTGCCAGTAGTCCCCGGGGTAGGCGTCTCCCCATGAACACTGAAGCTTTCTTT. This chain joins TRBV19 and TRBJ1-1; D remains ambiguous. CDR3 length equals 18 residues. Germline assignment: CDR1 LNHDA and CDR2 SQIVND (reference sequence). The germline V and J ends were trimmed by 5 bases and 0 bases, with 22 bases remaining between them.

This sequence joins TRBV29-1 and TRBJ1-1; D is unclear. Per the germline V gene, CDR1 is SQVTM and CDR2 is ANQGSEA. Trimming took 0 bases from V and 4 from J, leaving 9 bases between them. The CDR3 spans 13 residues. The CDR3 reads CSVEDPTGTEAFF. The CDR3 nucleotides are TGCAGCGTTGAAGACCCGACGGGCACTGAAGCTTTCTTT.

The gene calls are TRBV19 and TRBJ1-1; possibly TRBD1 for D (6 bases). The germline V gene has CDR1 LNHDA and CDR2 SQIVND (reference sequence). Trimming took off 7 bases at V and 0 bases at J, with 12 bases between the two ends. The CDR3 runs to 14 residues. CDR3 in amino acids: CASTLGTLNTEAFF. As DNA, the CDR3 is TGTGCCAGTACTCTGGGGACACTGAACACTGAAGCTTTCTTT. Combining the CDR3 with reference TRBV19 and TRBJ1-1 gives the whole variable domain DGGITQSPKYLFRKEGQNVTLSCEQNLNHDAMYWYRQDPGQGLRLIYYSQIVNDFQKGDIAEGYSVSREKKESFPLTVTSAQKNPTAFYLCASTLGTLNTEAFFGQGTRLTVV.

This clone was seen only once. This sequence joins TRBV5-8 and TRBJ1-1; the match to TRBD1 covers 8 bases. This CDR3 has 14 amino acids. Unmatched junction bases numbered 5, after V lost 4 bases and J lost 3 bases. Germline values: CDR1 SGHTS, CDR2 YDEGEE. The CDR3, as DNA: TGTGCCAGCAGCCCGGACAGGGTGTACACTGAAGCTTTCTTT. Residues: CASSPDRVYTEAFF.

This CDR3 is CASSLFGGEANYGYTF. In DNA, the CDR3 is TGTGCCAGCAGTTTATTTGGGGGAGAAGCTAACTATGGCTACACCTTC. The chain has TRBV28 and TRBJ1-2, with D tentatively TRBD1 (5 bases). The length of the CDR3 is 16 residues. From germline, CDR1 is MDHEN and CDR2 SYDVKM. Trimming removed 1 base at V and 0 bases at J, with 12 bases between.

This chain uses TRBV28 with TRBJ2-1; no definite D call. CDR3 length: 11 residues. Per germline, CDR1 MDHEN and CDR2 SYDVKM. In DNA form, the CDR3 reads TGTGCTCACGGGTGGAGAAATGAGCAGTTCTTC. This translates into CAHGWRNEQFF.

The chain recombines TRBV11-1 with TRBJ2-7; D gene uncertain. Germline CDR1 reads SGHAT; CDR2 reads FQDESV (reference sequence). The CDR3 covers 14 residues. Trimming removed 1 base from V and 3 bases from J, with 10 bases in between. The CDR3 is CASSLGLVNYEQYF. Written as DNA, the CDR3 is TGTGCCAGCAGCTTAGGGCTAGTTAACTACGAGCAGTACTTC.

This chain connects TRBV28 to TRBJ1-2; the match to TRBD1 covers 9 bases. The length of the CDR3 is 15 residues. After removal of 5 bases from V and 4 bases from J, the junction contained 8 bases not matched to a gene. In germline, CDR1 is MDHEN, CDR2 SYDVKM. DNA of the CDR3: TGTGCCAGCAGTCGGGGTCCGGACAGGGGCTATGGCTACACCTTC. Amino acids: CASSRGPDRGYGYTF.

This clone was observed once. J is TRBJ2-7 and V is TRBV5-5; 7 nucleotides line up with TRBD2. V shed 0 bases and J 2 bases; nucleotides not matched to a gene: 5. The CDR3 loop spans 15 amino acids. Germline V lookup: CDR1 SGHKS, CDR2 YYEKEE (reference sequence). CDR3 nucleotides: TGTGCCAGCAGCTTGGTGGCGGGAGAGACCTACGAGCAGTACTTC. It specifies CASSLVAGETYEQYF.

As to this clone: At one boundary the junction diverges from the germline segment, which might be a read error. The chain has TRBV7-6 and TRBJ2-7; 8 nucleotides match TRBD1. The CDR3 loop spans 14 amino acids. Germline V gene sequence: CDR1 SGHVS, CDR2 FNYEAQ. CDR3 DNA sequence: TGTGCCAGCAGCTTGGGACAGGACTCCCACGAGCAGTACTTC. It encodes CASSLGQDSHEQYF.

The V call is TRBV6-5, the J call TRBJ1-2, with D possibly matching TRBD1 (6 bases). Germline CDR1 is MNHEY and CDR2 is SVGAGI. V lost 2 bases and J 8 bases, leaving 15 bases between the germline ends. The CDR3 length is 14 residues. CDR3 DNA sequence: TGTGCCAGCAGTTACCCCGGCCTAGGGGGGGGCTACACCTTC. This codes for CASSYPGLGGGYTF.

This clone occurred once. This chain uses TRBV3-1 (or the pseudogene TRBV3-2) with TRBJ2-1, with 9 bases identical to TRBD2. The CDR3 has 20 amino acids. CDR1 LGHDT and CDR2 YNNKEL come from the germline V gene (reference sequence). Unmatched junction bases numbered 14, after V lost 2 bases and J lost 0 bases. The CDR3 DNA reads TGTGCCAGCAGCCAATTCGCCCGGGGGGTGACTAGCGGCTCCTACAATGAGCAGTTCTTC. Protein product: CASSQFARGVTSGSYNEQFF.